Following are 13 T cell receptor beta chains from one sample sequenced in a study of T cell responses to AZD1222 COVID-19 vaccine listed by TCRdb under 2021. The library was generated by the immunoSEQ multiplex PCR assay. The table comes from immuneACCESS by way of TCRdb, which keeps in-frame sequences with V and J called. Part of the clones is missing from these tables; in studies checked, under half for an unresolved V gene and the rest for unknown reasons. This sample lists roughly 160,000 clones; over 75% were detected once. The ten biggest clones cover 6.9% of the sample. This specimen's time point label, interpreted: baseline before first vaccination. Sequences were derived from peripheral blood, sampled on day 0 of AZD1222 vaccination. The receptor set was obtained from an adult in good health.

The chain carries TRBV6-5 and TRBJ2-3; D might be TRBD1 (5 bases). With 5 bases removed from V and 6 bases from J, the gap between germline ends came to 6 bases. Looked up from germline, CDR1 is MNHEY and CDR2 is SVGAGI. This CDR3 has 11 residues. CDR3 DNA: TGTGCCAGCAGTCCAGGGGATACGCAGTATTTT. It specifies CASSPGDTQYF.

V gene TRBV7-2 combines with J gene TRBJ2-7; tentatively, D is TRBD1 or TRBD2 (5 bases each). Trimming took 10 bases from V and 2 from J, leaving 18 bases between them. The V gene's germline CDR1 is SGHTA and CDR2 FQGNSA. The CDR3 sequence is 14 residues long. The CDR3 here is CATAEWGMTYEQYF. The CDR3 DNA is TGTGCCACCGCCGAGTGGGGGATGACCTACGAGCAGTACTTC.

The gene calls are TRBV5-6 and TRBJ1-5, with a tentative D call TRBD1 (5 bases). The CDR3 is 18 residues long. Trimming cost V 4 bases and J 2 bases, with 22 bases left between them. Germline CDR1 reads SGHDT; CDR2 reads YYEEEE. CDR3 sequence: CASSQTRDSPARNQPQHF. CDR3 bases: TGTGCCAGCAGCCAAACCCGGGACTCTCCCGCACGCAATCAGCCCCAGCATTTT.

This sequence joins TRBV7-2 and TRBJ1-2, with 10 bases identical to TRBD1. The CDR3 length is 16 residues. V lost 6 bases and J lost 4; bases outside the gene matches: 11. Germline V CDR1 and CDR2: SGHTA, FQGNSA. CDR3 sequence (DNA): TGTGCCAGCAGTCGTCGGACAGGGGGGAGTAGCTATGGCTACACCTTC. It specifies CASSRRTGGSSYGYTF.

V and J are TRBV14 and TRBJ2-1; D unresolved. This CDR3 contains 15 residues. Germline V lookup: CDR1 SGHDN, CDR2 FVKESK. V lost 1 base to trimming and J lost 8 bases, with 15 bases between them. The CDR3 nucleotides are TGTGCCAGCAGCCAAGTGATGGTTTTAAGGGATGAGCAGTTCTTC. Protein product: CASSQVMVLRDEQFF.

J is TRBJ1-1 and V is TRBV7-2, with D unclear. Germline V gene data show CDR1 as SGHTA and CDR2 as FQGNSA. V was clipped by 3 bases and J by 2 bases, with 10 bases between them. The CDR3 is 14 amino acids. The CDR3 is CASSLGHRNTEAFF. CDR3 sequence (DNA): TGTGCCAGCAGCTTGGGCCACAGAAACACTGAAGCTTTCTTT.

This clone was recorded once. In the same sample, other DNA sequences code for this CDR3. This chain links TRBV6-5 with TRBJ2-1, with D possibly TRBD2 on 5 matching bases. Looked up from germline, CDR1 is MNHEY and CDR2 is SVGAGI. The germline V and J ends were trimmed by 0 bases and 7 bases, with 7 bases remaining between them. CDR3 size: 13 residues. The CDR3 spells CASSYSTGNEQFF. The CDR3 DNA reads TGTGCCAGCAGTTACTCCACGGGGAATGAGCAGTTCTTC.

The gene calls are TRBV6-4 and TRBJ1-6; D might be TRBD1 (6 bases). The V gene lost 6 bases and the J gene lost 5 bases, with 14 bases spanning the gap. This CDR3 is 15 amino acids long. Germline CDR1 and CDR2: MRHNA and SNTAGT. The CDR3 coding sequence is TGTGCCAGCAGAGCAGGGGTCGAGAATAATTCACCCCTCCACTTT. Translating gives CASRAGVENNSPLHF.

The chain uses TRBV11-2 and TRBJ2-1; 11 positions agree with TRBD2. V was pared by 3 bases and J by 0 bases, with 1 base of the junction left unmatched. Germline V lookup: CDR1 SGHAT, CDR2 FQNNGV. The CDR3 contains 16 residues. The CDR3 bases are TGTGCCAGCAGCTTGACTAGCGGGGCCTCCTACAATGAGCAGTTCTTC. It is translated as CASSLTSGASYNEQFF. The full variable domain, its missing parts supplied by reference TRBV11-2 and TRBJ2-1, is EAGVAQSPRYKIIEKRQSVAFWCNPISGHATLYWYQQILGQGPKLLIQFQNNGVVDDSQLPKDRFSAERLKGVDSTLKIQPAKLEDSAVYLCASSLTSGASYNEQFFGPGTRLTVL.

This chain joins TRBV18 and TRBJ1-1; possibly TRBD1 for D (5 bases). The V gene's germline CDR1 is KGHSH and CDR2 LQKENI. This CDR3 region has 15 residues. The germline V and J ends were trimmed by 1 base and 3 bases, with 12 bases remaining between them. CDR3 bases: TGTGCCAGCTCACCACGTGCCAGGGCGGACACTGAAGCTTTCTTT. It encodes CASSPRARADTEAFF.

This chain joins TRBV6-8 and TRBJ2-7, with D possibly matching TRBD2 (6 bases). V shed 9 bases and J shed 2 bases, with 20 bases lying between them. Germline V gene sequence: CDR1 MNHGY, CDR2 SAAAGT. The CDR3 covers 15 residues. This chain's CDR3 is CARAPEGLMTYEQYF. The CDR3 bases are TGTGCCAGAGCGCCGGAGGGACTTATGACCTACGAGCAGTACTTC.

The chain joins TRBV27 to TRBJ2-7, with 9 bases identical to TRBD1. Germline CDR1 and CDR2: MNHEY and SMNVEV (reference sequence). This CDR3 region has 15 residues. With V trimmed by 6 bases and J by 3 bases, 9 bases remained unmatched. The chain's CDR3 is CASRPNGQGFYEQYF. In DNA, the CDR3 is TGTGCCAGCAGACCTAACGGACAGGGGTTCTACGAGCAGTACTTC.

About this clone itself: Possible read error: a much larger clone is one base away. The rearrangement uses TRBV7-2 and TRBJ2-2; D not certain. The CDR3 length is 11 residues. CDR1 is SGHTA and CDR2 is FQGNSA in the germline V gene. V lost 6 bases and J 3 bases, leaving 2 bases between the germline ends. The CDR3 loop reads CASSYTGELFF. Written as DNA, the CDR3 is TGTGCCAGCAGTTACACCGGGGAGCTGTTTTTT.